One sample yielded the 21 T cell receptor beta chains listed below, sequenced in a study of identical twins. TCRdb itself ran the 5' RACE reads through MiXCR, one entry per CDR3 protein. The sample lists 1.5 million to 2 million distinct CDR3 sequences; about 32% were seen once. Input material: cord blood. The receptors shown here come from a newborn girl in good health.

This clonotype has more than one count but fewer than ten. The J gene is TRBJ2-5, the V gene TRBV20-1, with D tentatively TRBD2 (5 bases). The V end lost 5 bases, the J end lost 11 bases, and 30 bases lay between the germline ends. The CDR3 contains 16 residues. Germline CDR1 DFQATT, CDR2 SNEGSKA (reference sequence). This chain's CDR3 is CSADLAQLGRQREQYF. For the CDR3, the DNA is TGCAGTGCTGACCTAGCCCAACTCGGGCGTCAAAGGGAGCAGTACTTC.

J is TRBJ1-5 and V is TRBV6-1; tentatively, D is TRBD1 (5 bases). Germline V CDR1 and CDR2: MNHNS, SASEGT. The ends were cut back, 7 bases at V and 0 bases at J, with 19 bases in the middle. The CDR3 runs 17 residues. The CDR3 protein is CASTHGQGSNSNQPQHF. The DNA of the CDR3 is TGTGCCAGCACCCACGGGCAGGGCTCGAATAGCAATCAGCCCCAGCATTTT.

V and J are TRBV5-1 and TRBJ2-3; 11 nucleotides agree with TRBD1. V gave up 0 bases and J gave up 3 bases; unmatched junction bases: 3. Per germline, CDR1 SGHRS and CDR2 YFSETQ. CDR3 length: 16 residues. The CDR3 DNA reads as TGCGCCAGCAGCTTGGGGACAGGGGGCGGGACAGATACGCAGTATTTT. The encoded protein is CASSLGTGGGTDTQYF.

The table lists this clonotype with a count of one. Germline is not matched at one junction end, which may reflect a read error. The rearrangement joins TRBV5-1 to TRBJ2-7; 12 nucleotides line up with TRBD2. This CDR3 is built from 15 residues. Germline V gives CDR1 SGHRS, CDR2 YFSETQ. The CDR3 protein is CASSWGLAGNYKQYF. CDR3 coding DNA: TGCGCCAGCAGCTGGGGACTAGCGGGTAACTACAAGCAGTACTTC.

A few counts support this clonotype. The chain carries TRBV2 and TRBJ2-7, with 13 bases fitting TRBD2. The CDR3 is 14 amino acids. J lost 2 bases, V lost 8 bases, and 3 bases had no gene match. The germline gives CDR1 SNHLY, CDR2 FYNNEI. CDR3 protein: CASPGLAGTYEQYF. CDR3 in DNA: TGTGCCAGCCCGGGACTAGCGGGAACCTACGAGCAGTACTTC.

J is TRBJ2-1 and V is TRBV12-3 or TRBV12-4; TRBD2 matches at 9 bases. The ends lost 3 bases at V and 7 bases at J; junction bases unmatched: 7. CDR3 length: 15 amino acids. CDR3: CASSLDGTSRNEQFF. The CDR3, as DNA: TGTGCCAGCAGTTTGGACGGGACTAGCCGGAATGAGCAGTTCTTC.

The gene calls are TRBV6-6 and TRBJ2-4; no reliable D call. V was pared by 1 base and J by 13 bases, with 11 bases between. The CDR3 runs 12 residues. The germline gives CDR1 MNHNY, CDR2 SVGAGI (reference sequence). CDR3 in amino acids: CASSYYQEAQYF. The DNA for the CDR3 is TGTGCCAGCAGTTACTATCAAGAGGCCCAGTACTTC.

In its sample, this clonotype was seen a few times. The chain has TRBV7-6 and TRBJ1-1; 9 nucleotides line up with TRBD1. Germline V gives CDR1 SGHVS, CDR2 FNYEAQ. The CDR3 is made up of 16 amino acids. V was clipped by 0 bases and J by 4 bases; unmatched bases: 6. CDR3: CASSLAYRGRSTEAFF. CDR3 nucleotide sequence: TGTGCCAGCAGCTTAGCGTACAGGGGGCGAAGCACTGAAGCTTTCTTT.

The chain is built from TRBV5-5 and TRBJ1-2; D is unclear. This CDR3 contains 14 residues. V lost 2 bases and J 4 bases, leaving 12 bases between the germline ends. CDR1 SGHKS and CDR2 YYEKEE come from the germline V gene (reference sequence). CDR3 region: CASSLAENGYGYTF. CDR3 DNA sequence: TGTGCCAGCAGCTTAGCAGAAAACGGCTATGGCTACACCTTC.

The V gene is TRBV25-1, the J gene TRBJ1-1; D possibly corresponds to TRBD1 (5 bases). V lost 6 bases, J lost 1 base, and 12 bases lay in between. The CDR3 is made up of 14 amino acids. Germline lookup yields CDR1 MGHDK and CDR2 SYGVNS. The CDR3 here is CASREPGPNTEAFF. The CDR3 region has the DNA TGTGCCAGCAGGGAACCGGGACCGAACACTGAAGCTTTCTTT.

The chain carries TRBV5-6 and TRBJ2-4, with 11 nucleotides matching TRBD2. The CDR3 spans 18 residues. Germline V gene data show CDR1 as SGHDT and CDR2 as YYEEEE. With 1 base clipped from V and 1 base from J, the junction kept 7 bases outside the gene matches. The CDR3 region has the DNA TGTGCCAGCAGCTTGAGGCTAGCGGGGGGCGGGGCCAAAAACATTCAGTACTTC. Encoded protein: CASSLRLAGGGAKNIQYF.

Notes on this clonotype: This clone may be a read error of a much larger clone one base away. The V gene is TRBV29-1, the J gene TRBJ2-4, with TRBD1 matching 10 bases. Looked up from germline, CDR1 is SQVTM and CDR2 is ANQGSEA. The V gene end was trimmed by 4 bases and the J gene end by 14 bases; junction bases not matched to a gene: 14. The CDR3 extends over 14 amino acids. The CDR3 DNA sequence: TGCAGCGTTGGGATCTCGGGACAGGGGACTAAGGAGTACTTC. Its translation: CSVGISGQGTKEYF.

This clonotype showed up just a few times. The genes are TRBV7-6 and TRBJ2-1; 10 bases agree with TRBD2. This CDR3 comprises 14 residues. With V trimmed by 4 bases and J by 8 bases, 5 bases remained unmatched. Germline values: CDR1 SGHVS, CDR2 FNYEAQ. The CDR3 nucleotides are TGTGCCAGCAGCTCGACTAGCGGGCTCTATGAGCAGTTCTTC. This sequence encodes CASSSTSGLYEQFF.

This clonotype was detected ten times or more. This chain links TRBV7-2 with TRBJ2-7; D gene ambiguous. The germline V and J ends were trimmed by 5 bases and 3 bases, with 5 bases remaining between them. The length of the CDR3 is 11 residues. Looked up from germline, CDR1 is SGHTA and CDR2 is FQGNSA. CDR3 sequence reads: CASSIRYEQYF. The CDR3 region has the DNA TGTGCCAGCAGCATCCGCTACGAGCAGTACTTC.

This clonotype was seen a handful of times. This chain links TRBV18 with TRBJ2-5; tentative D call: TRBD1 (6 bases). The ends were cut back, 1 base at V and 2 bases at J, with 8 bases in the middle. CDR3 length: 14 residues. CDR1 is KGHSH and CDR2 is LQKENI in the germline V gene. The CDR3 protein is CASSPRDIQETQYF. The CDR3 DNA sequence: TGTGCCAGCTCACCACGGGACATTCAAGAGACCCAGTACTTC.

The chain joins TRBV28 to TRBJ2-4; weak D call: TRBD2 (5 bases). The end of the DNA aligns better with TRBJ2-7, so the J call may be wrong. From germline, CDR1 is MDHEN and CDR2 SYDVKM. The CDR3 sequence is 13 residues long. CDR3 nucleotide sequence: TGTGCCAGCGTTAGCGTGACCCCCTACGAGCAGTACTTC. It specifies CASVSVTPYEQYF.

This clonotype was seen repeatedly, ten times or more. The gene calls are TRBV29-1 and TRBJ2-1, with 12 bases that match TRBD2. The CDR3 totals 14 residues. From germline, CDR1 is SQVTM and CDR2 ANQGSEA. V lost 4 bases and J lost 7; bases outside the gene matches: 5. CDR3 bases: TGCAGCGTTGGTTCCGGGACTAGCGGGAATGAGCAGTTCTTC. Protein product: CSVGSGTSGNEQFF.

The V gene is TRBV2, the J gene TRBJ2-7, with 12 bases that match TRBD2. This CDR3 region has 16 residues. V lost 10 bases, J lost 0 bases, and 10 bases stayed unmatched. The germline gives CDR1 SNHLY, CDR2 FYNNEI. The CDR3 DNA sequence: TGTGCCACCAAAGGACTAGCGGGGTCGCCCTCCTACGAGCAGTACTTC. This translates into CATKGLAGSPSYEQYF.

This clonotype was observed many times. V is TRBV2 and J is TRBJ2-1, with TRBD2 matching 11 bases. The V gene end was trimmed by 7 bases and the J gene end by 2 bases; junction bases not matched to a gene: 1. The CDR3 is made up of 14 amino acids. Germline CDR1 reads SNHLY; CDR2 reads FYNNEI. Here the CDR3 reads CASNSGGAYNEQFF. CDR3 bases: TGTGCCAGCAATAGCGGGGGGGCCTACAATGAGCAGTTCTTC.

This clonotype was observed a few times. V gene TRBV7-9 combines with J gene TRBJ2-7; no definite D call. V lost 2 bases, J lost 2 bases, and 13 bases lay in between. The CDR3 contains 15 residues. The germline V gene encodes CDR1 SEHNR and CDR2 FQNEAQ (reference sequence). CDR3 protein: CASSLRAIGTYEQYF. The CDR3 DNA reads as TGTGCCAGCAGCTTAAGGGCGATTGGGACCTACGAGCAGTACTTC.

This clonotype has only a few counts. The V call is TRBV3-1, the J call TRBJ2-3; D is perhaps TRBD2 (6 bases). Trimming cost V 7 bases and J 0 bases, with 11 bases left between them. In germline, CDR1 is LGHDT, CDR2 YNNKEL (reference sequence). The length of the CDR3 is 14 residues. The CDR3 is CASTRTTSTDTQYF. The CDR3 region has the DNA TGTGCCAGCACCCGGACTACAAGCACAGATACGCAGTATTTT.